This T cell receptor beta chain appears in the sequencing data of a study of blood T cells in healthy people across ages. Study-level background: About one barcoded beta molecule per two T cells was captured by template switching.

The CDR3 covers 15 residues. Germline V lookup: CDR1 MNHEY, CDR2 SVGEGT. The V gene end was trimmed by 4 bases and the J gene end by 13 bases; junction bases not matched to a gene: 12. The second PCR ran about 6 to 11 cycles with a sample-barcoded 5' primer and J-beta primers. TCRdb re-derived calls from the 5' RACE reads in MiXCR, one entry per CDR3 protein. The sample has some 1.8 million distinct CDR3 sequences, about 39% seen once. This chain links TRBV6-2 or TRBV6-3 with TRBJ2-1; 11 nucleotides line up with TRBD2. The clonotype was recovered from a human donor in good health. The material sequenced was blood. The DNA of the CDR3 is TGTGCCAGCAGTTTTAGCGGGGGGGCTAAAGAGACCCAGTTCTTC. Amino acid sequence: CASSFSGGAKETQFF.